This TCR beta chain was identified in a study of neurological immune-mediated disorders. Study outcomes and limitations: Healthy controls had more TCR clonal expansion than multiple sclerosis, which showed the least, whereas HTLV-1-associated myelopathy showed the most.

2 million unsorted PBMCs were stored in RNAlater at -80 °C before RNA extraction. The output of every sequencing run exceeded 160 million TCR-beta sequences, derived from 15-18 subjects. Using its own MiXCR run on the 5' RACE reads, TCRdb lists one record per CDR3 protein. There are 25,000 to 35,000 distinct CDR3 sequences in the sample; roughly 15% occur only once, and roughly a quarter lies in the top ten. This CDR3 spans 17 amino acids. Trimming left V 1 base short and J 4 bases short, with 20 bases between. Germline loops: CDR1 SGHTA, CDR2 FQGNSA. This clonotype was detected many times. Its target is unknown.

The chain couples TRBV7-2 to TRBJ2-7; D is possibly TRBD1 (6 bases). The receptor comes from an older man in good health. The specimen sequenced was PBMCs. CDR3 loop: CASSLGGSRQGSYEQYF. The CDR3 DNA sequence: TGTGCCAGCAGCTTAGGGGGAAGTAGGCAGGGGAGTTACGAGCAGTACTTC. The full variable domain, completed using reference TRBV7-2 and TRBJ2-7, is GAGVSQSPSNKVTEKGKDVELRCDPISGHTALYWYRQSLGQGLEFLIYFQGNSAPDKSGLPSDRFSAERTGGSVSTLTIQRTQQEDSAVYLCASSLGGSRQGSYEQYFGPGTRLTVT.